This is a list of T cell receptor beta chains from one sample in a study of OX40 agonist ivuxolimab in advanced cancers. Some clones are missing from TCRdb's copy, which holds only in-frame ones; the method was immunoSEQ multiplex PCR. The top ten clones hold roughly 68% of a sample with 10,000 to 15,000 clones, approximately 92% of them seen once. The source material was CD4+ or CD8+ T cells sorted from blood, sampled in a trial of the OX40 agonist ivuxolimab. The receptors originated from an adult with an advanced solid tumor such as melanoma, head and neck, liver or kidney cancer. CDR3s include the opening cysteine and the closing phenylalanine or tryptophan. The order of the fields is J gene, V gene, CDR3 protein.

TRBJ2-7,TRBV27,CASSLIGTGAYEQYF
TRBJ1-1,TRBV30,CAWSGRAEAFF
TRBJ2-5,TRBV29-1,CSGTGRETQYF
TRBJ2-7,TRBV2,CASGLEEGDEQYF
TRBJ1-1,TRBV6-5,CASSSSAGGTEAFF
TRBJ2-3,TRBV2,CASRRAGTSTDTQYF
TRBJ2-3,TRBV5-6,CASSLESRTYTDTQYF
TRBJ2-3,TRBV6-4,CASSEAGESTDTQYF
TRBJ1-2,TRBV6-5,CASSYMGQGYGYTF
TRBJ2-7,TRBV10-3,CAITGRTYEQYF
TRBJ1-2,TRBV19,CASSRSATANYGYTF
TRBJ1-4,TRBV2,CASMANEKLFF
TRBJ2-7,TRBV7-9,CASSPRTGDRYEQYF
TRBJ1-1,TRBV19,CASSTPPSYSGNTEAFF
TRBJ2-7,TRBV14,CASSQGESGSNSYEQYF
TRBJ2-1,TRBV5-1,CASSLSRGPYNEQFF
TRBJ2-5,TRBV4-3,CASSQDTGGKETQYF
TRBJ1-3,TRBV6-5,CASSLQGVAGNTIYF
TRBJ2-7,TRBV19,CASRGRVRYEQYF
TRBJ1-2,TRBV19,CASSIIGDPGGYTF
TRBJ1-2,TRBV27,CASSFGGGLFYGYTF
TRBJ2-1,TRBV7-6,CASSLAATSSNEQFF
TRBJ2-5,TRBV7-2,CASSSPALGQETQYF
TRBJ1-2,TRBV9,CASLGGAGSGYTF
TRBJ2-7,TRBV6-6,CASSYLGTGGYEQYF
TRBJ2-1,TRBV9,CASSGNEQFF
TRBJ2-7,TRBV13,CASSLGVAGVHEQYF
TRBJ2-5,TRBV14,CASSQGIESQYF
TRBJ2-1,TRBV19,CASRVLSGPNNEQFF
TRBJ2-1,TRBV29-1,CSVDRGTSVNEQFF
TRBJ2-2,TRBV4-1,CASSQKTIGAGELFF
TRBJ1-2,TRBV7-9,CASSLPPESPYGYTF
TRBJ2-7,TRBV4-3,CASSQEEGTGGYEQYF
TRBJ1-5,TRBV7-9,CASSRGGGNQPQHF
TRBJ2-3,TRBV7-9,CASSLSGTAGDTQYF
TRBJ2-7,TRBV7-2,CASSLSSGSGEQYF
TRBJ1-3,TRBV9,CASSVDVGTGNTIYF
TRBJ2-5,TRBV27,CASSSLVGVEETQYF
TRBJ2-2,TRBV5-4,CASSLGGTGGWTGELFF
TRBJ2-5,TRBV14,CASSQGPGLASQETQYF
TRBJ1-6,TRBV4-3,CASSQDLGGYNSPLHF
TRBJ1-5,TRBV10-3,CAIRADRGQPQHF
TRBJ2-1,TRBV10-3,CAIRTRGPGQTPDEQFF
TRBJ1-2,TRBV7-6,CASSLGTGTGNYGYTF
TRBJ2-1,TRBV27,CASSLSTGEAYNEQFF
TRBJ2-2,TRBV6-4,CASSDRGTGELFF
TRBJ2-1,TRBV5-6,CASSLELRTYNEQFF
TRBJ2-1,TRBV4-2,CASSQGGGLSLYDNEQFF
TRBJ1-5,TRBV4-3,CASSQDRDSNQPQHF
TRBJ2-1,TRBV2,CASSDNLAVLGIF
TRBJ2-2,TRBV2,CASSERAGGATGELFF
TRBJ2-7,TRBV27,CASSLAGGAYEQYF
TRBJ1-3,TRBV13,CASSMDRGNSGNTIYF